Listed here are 31 T cell receptor beta chains from one sample, sequenced in a study of cytomegalovirus exposure and HLA in healthy donors. Primers included in the PCR were 60 Vbeta and 13 Jbeta primers. Libraries were prepared by immunoSEQ multiplex PCR; TCRdb keeps only in-frame clonotypes and omits some of them. The sample lists about 87,000 clones, approximately 74% occurring once. The sample comprised PBMCs. The receptor set was obtained from a man aged 25 to 40 in good health and CMV-seropositive.

This rearrangement joins TRBV25-1 to TRBJ2-7; D is uncertain. There are 13 residues in the CDR3. Per germline, CDR1 MGHDK and CDR2 SYGVNS. The V gene lost 1 base and the J gene lost 6 bases, with 10 bases spanning the gap. This CDR3 is CASSEFEVTEQYF. The CDR3 nucleotides are TGTGCCAGCAGTGAATTCGAGGTTACCGAGCAGTACTTC.

The J gene is TRBJ1-1, the V gene TRBV28; TRBD1 is a possible D gene (5 bases). CDR1 is MDHEN and CDR2 is SYDVKM in the germline V gene. V lost 7 bases and J lost 2, with 8 bases in between. This CDR3 is built from 12 residues. The DNA for the CDR3 is TGTGCCAGCACGCAGGGAAACACTGAAGCTTTCTTT. Protein product: CASTQGNTEAFF.

J is TRBJ1-5 and V is TRBV4-1; 10 bases align to TRBD1. CDR1 MGHRA and CDR2 YSYEKL come from the germline V gene. This CDR3 is 16 amino acids long. V shed 0 bases, J shed 6 bases, and the junction held 5 bases outside the gene matches. DNA of the CDR3: TGCGCCAGCAGCCAAGAGGGACAGGGGAAGATTCAGCCCCAGCATTTT. It translates to CASSQEGQGKIQPQHF.

This clone was seen only a few times. The rearrangement links TRBV30 to TRBJ1-5, with 7 bases fitting TRBD1. Germline-derived CDR1 and CDR2 are GTSNPN and SVGIG (reference sequence). With V trimmed by 0 bases and J by 3 bases, 2 bases remained unmatched. The CDR3 contains 14 residues. CDR3 DNA: TGTGCCTGGAGTGTGGGGACAGTCAATCAGCCCCAGCATTTT. Translating it yields CAWSVGTVNQPQHF.

This rearrangement joins TRBV5-1 to TRBJ1-2, with D possibly matching TRBD1 (6 bases). The germline V gene has CDR1 SGHRS and CDR2 YFSETQ. The V gene lost 4 bases and the J gene lost 4 bases, with 11 bases spanning the gap. There are 13 residues in the CDR3. This chain's CDR3 is CASSQTGSYGYTF. CDR3 sequence (DNA): TGCGCCAGCAGCCAGACAGGATCCTATGGCTACACCTTC.

The CDR3 bases are TGTGCCAGCAGCGTCTCTCCAGGGGTAACCGGGGAGCTGTTTTTT. It is translated as CASSVSPGVTGELFF. The chain recombines TRBV9 with TRBJ2-2; the D gene is possibly TRBD1 (6 bases). Trimming stripped 2 bases from V and 5 bases from J, with 13 bases between. Germline CDR1 and CDR2: SGDLS and YYNGEE. The CDR3 is 15 residues long.

The chain couples TRBV6-6 to TRBJ2-5; TRBD2 aligns across 10 bases. Looked up from germline, CDR1 is MNHNY and CDR2 is SVGAGI (reference sequence). CDR3 length: 16 residues. The trim removed 6 bases at V and 1 base at J, leaving 8 bases unmatched. The CDR3 protein is CASSPGLAGAQETQYF. The CDR3 DNA reads as TGTGCCAGCAGCCCGGGGCTAGCGGGGGCCCAAGAGACCCAGTACTTC.

The chain has TRBV5-4 and TRBJ1-1, with TRBD1 identical over 8 bases. This CDR3 has 15 amino acids. From germline, CDR1 is SGHNT and CDR2 YYREEE (reference sequence). V dropped 0 bases and J dropped 6; count of bases not matched to a gene: 7. CDR3 sequence: CASSLDPGGHAEAFF. Here the CDR3 DNA reads TGTGCCAGCAGCTTGGACCCAGGGGGCCACGCTGAAGCTTTCTTT.

The chain recombines TRBV15 with TRBJ1-2; D is unresolved. The germline gives CDR1 LNHNV, CDR2 YYDKDF (reference sequence). The CDR3 contains 13 residues. Trimming took 3 bases from V and 7 from J, leaving 12 bases between them. In nucleotides, the CDR3 is TGTGCCACCAGCAGGGAATCGGGTTTTGGCTACACCTTC. It is translated as CATSRESGFGYTF. The full variable domain, its missing parts supplied by reference TRBV15 and TRBJ1-2, is DAMVIQNPRYQVTQFGKPVTLSCSQTLNHNVMYWYQQKSSQAPKLLFHYYDKDFNNEADTPDNFQSRRPNTSFCFLDIRSPGLGDTAMYLCATSRESGFGYTFGSGTRLTVV.

The genes are TRBV11-2 and TRBJ2-3; 7 nucleotides align to TRBD2. The V gene end was trimmed by 2 bases and the J gene end by 0 bases; junction bases not matched to a gene: 14. CDR1 is SGHAT, CDR2 FQNNGV, per germline. This CDR3 is 19 amino acids long. The CDR3 DNA reads as TGTGCCAGCAGCTTATGGTCCAGTGGCGGGAGATCTAGCACAGATACGCAGTATTTT. This sequence encodes CASSLWSSGGRSSTDTQYF.

V gene TRBV14 combines with J gene TRBJ1-1; tentatively, D is TRBD1 (5 bases). Germline lookup yields CDR1 SGHDN and CDR2 FVKESK. Trimming removed 4 bases from V and 4 bases from J, with 19 bases in between. CDR3 length equals 16 residues. The CDR3 sequence is CASSPLGSQGGTEAFF. The CDR3 bases are TGTGCCAGCAGCCCGCTAGGCAGTCAGGGTGGCACTGAAGCTTTCTTT.

V is TRBV27 and J is TRBJ1-1; possibly TRBD1 for D (6 bases). Trimming removed 5 bases at V and 1 base at J, with 17 bases between. The CDR3 is 16 residues long. The germline V gene encodes CDR1 MNHEY and CDR2 SMNVEV (reference sequence). The CDR3 loop reads CASSPGGAGGNTEAFF. In nucleotides, the CDR3 is TGTGCCAGCAGTCCCGGGGGGGCGGGAGGGAACACTGAAGCTTTCTTT.

This clone was seen more than once but under ten times. The chain combines TRBV29-1 with TRBJ1-2; D is unresolved. The V gene's germline CDR1 is SQVTM and CDR2 ANQGSEA. Trimming removed 5 bases from V and 5 bases from J, with 21 bases in between. CDR3 length: 15 amino acids. The CDR3 reads CSVSLAGQLVYGYTF. CDR3 coding DNA: TGCAGCGTTTCTTTGGCGGGCCAACTTGTTTATGGCTACACCTTC.

The table lists this clone with a few counts. The chain combines TRBV30 with TRBJ2-7; 8 bases agree with TRBD2. The V segment lost 0 bases and the J segment 4 bases; nucleotides outside the gene matches: 8. Germline V gene data show CDR1 as GTSNPN and CDR2 as SVGIG (reference sequence). This CDR3 spans 15 amino acids. The chain's CDR3 is CAWSVRGSGNYEQYF. The CDR3 coding sequence is TGTGCCTGGAGTGTACGGGGTAGCGGGAATTACGAGCAGTACTTC.

The V gene is TRBV5-8, the J gene TRBJ1-5; D remains unclear. V was clipped by 1 base and J by 6 bases, with 8 bases between them. CDR3 size: 13 residues. CDR1 SGHTS and CDR2 YDEGEE come from the germline V gene. The CDR3 region has the DNA TGTGCCAGCAGCTTGTCAGTAAGTCAGCCCCAGCATTTT. Its protein product is CASSLSVSQPQHF.

V gene TRBV14 combines with J gene TRBJ2-1, with D possibly TRBD1 on 6 matching bases. The CDR3 sequence is 16 residues long. Trimming stripped 1 base from V and 2 bases from J, with 12 bases between. Germline values: CDR1 SGHDN, CDR2 FVKESK. As DNA, the CDR3 is TGTGCCAGCAGCCAAGGTAGGACAGCGGCCTACAATGAGCAGTTCTTC. Amino acids: CASSQGRTAAYNEQFF.

The rearrangement links TRBV7-8 to TRBJ2-7, with 7 bases matching TRBD1. There are 16 residues in the CDR3. J was trimmed by 5 bases and V by 1 base; bases with no gene match: 11. Germline V lookup: CDR1 SGHVS, CDR2 FQNEAQ. The CDR3 region is CASSLGTGHLFDEQYF. The CDR3 DNA follows: TGTGCCAGCAGCTTAGGGACAGGCCACCTCTTTGACGAGCAGTACTTC.

The chain recombines TRBV27 with TRBJ2-3; D may be TRBD2 (5 bases). The V gene lost 2 bases and the J gene lost 4 bases, with 10 bases spanning the gap. The CDR3 extends over 14 amino acids. The germline V gene has CDR1 MNHEY and CDR2 SMNVEV (reference sequence). The CDR3, as DNA: TGTGCCAGCAGTTTAGTCGGGATGGCAGATACGCAGTATTTT. It is translated as CASSLVGMADTQYF.

As for this clone: Sequence at one end of the junction differs from germline and may be a read error. This chain uses TRBV15 with TRBJ1-5; D is perhaps TRBD1 (5 bases). The CDR3 consists of 14 residues. Per the germline V gene, CDR1 is LNHNV and CDR2 is YYDKDF (reference sequence). The CDR3 sequence: CATSRERAQGPQNF. Here the CDR3 DNA reads TGTGCCACCAGCAGAGAAAGGGCGCAGGGCCCCCAGAATTTT.

The J gene is TRBJ1-6, the V gene TRBV4-2, with D maybe TRBD1 (5 bases). V lost 0 bases, J lost 10 bases, and 13 bases lay in between. Germline V gene data show CDR1 as LGHNA and CDR2 as YNFKEQ. The CDR3 is 15 residues long. The CDR3 protein is CASSQEEQAESPLHF. CDR3 in DNA: TGTGCCAGCAGCCAAGAAGAACAGGCGGAGTCACCCCTCCACTTT.

The CDR3 DNA follows: TGTGCCAGCAGCTTGGGAACAGGTCTTAACTATGGCTACACCTTC. As protein: CASSLGTGLNYGYTF. The chain carries TRBV5-6 and TRBJ1-2, with a weak D call TRBD1 (5 bases). CDR1 SGHDT and CDR2 YYEEEE come from the germline V gene. V was cut by 0 bases and J by 1 base, with 10 bases left in between. The length of the CDR3 is 15 residues.

This clone appeared a few times. The chain employs TRBV27 and TRBJ2-3, with 10 nucleotides matching TRBD1. Per germline, CDR1 MNHEY and CDR2 SMNVEV (reference sequence). The junction had 6 bases not matched to a gene; V was cut back by 6 bases and J by 0 bases. The CDR3 is 16 amino acids. The CDR3 sequence: CASRGQGPPSTDTQYF. The CDR3 DNA sequence: TGTGCCAGCAGGGGACAGGGGCCCCCTAGCACAGATACGCAGTATTTT.

The chain carries TRBV5-6 and TRBJ2-7; TRBD1 is a possible D gene (6 bases). With 2 bases removed from V and 4 bases from J, the gap between germline ends came to 16 bases. This CDR3 comprises 15 residues. CDR1 is SGHDT, CDR2 YYEEEE, per germline. CDR3 amino acids: CASSFIDRMPYEQYF. The CDR3 nucleotides read TGTGCCAGCAGCTTCATCGACAGGATGCCGTACGAGCAGTACTTC.

The CDR3 nucleotides are TGTGCCAGCAGTTCCGGACAGGGACCCATCTATGGCTACACCTTC. Its protein product is CASSSGQGPIYGYTF. The V and J genes are TRBV6-6 and TRBJ1-2, with 8 bases fitting TRBD1. The J segment lost 4 bases and the V segment lost 4 bases, leaving 8 bases of the junction unmatched. The length of the CDR3 is 15 residues. CDR1 is MNHNY and CDR2 is SVGAGI in the germline V gene (reference sequence).

This clone is a singleton in its sample. V usage is TRBV7-2 and J usage is TRBJ1-5, with a possible D match to TRBD1 (6 bases). The CDR3 runs to 13 residues. Germline CDR1 reads SGHTA; CDR2 reads FQGNSA. Trimming took 5 bases from V and 4 from J, leaving 9 bases between them. The CDR3, as DNA: TGTGCCAGCAGCCAGAGGGGGAATCAGCCCCAGCATTTT. This encodes CASSQRGNQPQHF.

CDR3 protein: CASSLGDRDHQPQHF. The CDR3 nucleotides are TGTGCCAGCAGCTTAGGGGACAGGGACCATCAGCCCCAGCATTTT. V and J are TRBV7-6 and TRBJ1-5; 9 positions match TRBD1. The germline gives CDR1 SGHVS, CDR2 FNYEAQ. The length of the CDR3 is 15 residues. V shed 1 base and J 5 bases; nucleotides not matched to a gene: 3.

The chain uses TRBV4-1 and TRBJ2-7, with 14 bases lining up with TRBD2. Trimming removed 5 bases from V and 2 bases from J; junction bases left unmatched: 17. CDR1 and CDR2 from the germline V gene are MGHRA and YSYEKL. The CDR3 sequence is 20 residues long. CDR3 residues: CASSFFSTSGGASGPYEQYF. CDR3 coding DNA: TGCGCCAGCAGCTTCTTCTCGACTAGCGGGGGGGCCAGCGGCCCCTACGAGCAGTACTTC.

The DNA of the CDR3 is TGTGCCAGCAGCTTAGGGGGCTTGAGCAATCAGCCCCAGCATTTT. This sequence encodes CASSLGGLSNQPQHF. The rearrangement joins TRBV5-6 to TRBJ1-5; TRBD1 matches at 7 bases. V shed 2 bases, J shed 1 base, and the junction held 3 bases outside the gene matches. The germline V gene has CDR1 SGHDT and CDR2 YYEEEE. The CDR3 is 15 amino acids.

This clone was found a few times. CDR3 sequence: CASSRYSAVTGLAGELFF. The DNA for the CDR3 is TGTGCCAGCAGCCGATATTCCGCAGTAACAGGGTTGGCCGGGGAGCTGTTTTTT. The gene calls are TRBV11-2 and TRBJ2-2; a possible D gene is TRBD1 (6 bases). V was clipped by 5 bases and J by 6 bases, with 25 bases between them. Germline CDR1 and CDR2: SGHAT and FQNNGV. The CDR3 runs to 18 residues.

The chain is built from TRBV6-5 and TRBJ2-1; D perhaps matches TRBD2 (5 bases). Germline CDR1 MNHEY, CDR2 SVGAGI. V was shortened by 2 bases and J by 11 bases, with 10 bases between the two germline ends. The CDR3 consists of 12 residues. Here the CDR3 reads CASSYEGLKQFF. The CDR3 DNA follows: TGTGCCAGCAGTTACGAGGGCCTGAAGCAGTTCTTC.

The chain couples TRBV6-5 to TRBJ1-4; D not resolved. Germline loops: CDR1 MNHEY, CDR2 SVGAGI. Deletions cut 6 bases from V and 11 bases from J, with 16 bases between. The CDR3 extends over 13 amino acids. In DNA, the CDR3 is TGTGCCAGCAGGTCCGCCCAAGTCAGGAAACTGTTTTTT. Translated: CASRSAQVRKLFF.